The T cell receptor beta chain described here comes from a study of tumor and adjacent non-tumor tissue in lung cancer. Study-wide background: Samples averaged about 4.3 million productive TCRbeta reads each. Whole-study findings and limits: Significantly higher TCR diversity was found in tumor than normal lung. Top 100 clones took a larger repertoire share in normal lung.

Three rounds of nested PCR, following a modified ARM-PCR protocol, produced the TCRbeta library. TCRdb processed the multiplex PCR reads anew with MiXCR; each CDR3 protein has one entry. The profile shows 65,000 to 90,000 distinct CDR3 sequences, around 70% of them singletons. The CDR3 runs to 15 residues. The ends were cut back, 4 bases at V and 7 bases at J, with 18 bases in the middle. The germline V gene has CDR1 SGHRS and CDR2 YFSETQ. A word on this clonotype: Antigen specificity is unknown. This sequence may be a read error, since a much larger clone differs from it by one base.

This sample's RNA came from whole unsorted tissue. Chemotherapy-naive patients with new lung cancer underwent thoracic surgery in China, August–late 2014. Sequenced material: lung tumor tissue. The genes are TRBV5-1 and TRBJ2-4; the D gene is possibly TRBD2 (6 bases). The sequence derives from a woman aged 65 to 85 with non-small cell lung cancer. As DNA, the CDR3 is TGCGCCAGCAGCCCCATGGGGGGTTTTGGGAACATTCAGTACTTC. Translation gives CASSPMGGFGNIQYF. The entire variable domain, with the rest obtained from reference TRBV5-1 and TRBJ2-4, is as follows: KAGVTQTPRYLIKTRGQQVTLSCSPISGHRSVSWYQQTPGQGLQFLFEYFSETQRNKGNFPGRFSGRQFSNSRSEMNVSTLELGDSALYLCASSPMGGFGNIQYFGAGTRLSVL.